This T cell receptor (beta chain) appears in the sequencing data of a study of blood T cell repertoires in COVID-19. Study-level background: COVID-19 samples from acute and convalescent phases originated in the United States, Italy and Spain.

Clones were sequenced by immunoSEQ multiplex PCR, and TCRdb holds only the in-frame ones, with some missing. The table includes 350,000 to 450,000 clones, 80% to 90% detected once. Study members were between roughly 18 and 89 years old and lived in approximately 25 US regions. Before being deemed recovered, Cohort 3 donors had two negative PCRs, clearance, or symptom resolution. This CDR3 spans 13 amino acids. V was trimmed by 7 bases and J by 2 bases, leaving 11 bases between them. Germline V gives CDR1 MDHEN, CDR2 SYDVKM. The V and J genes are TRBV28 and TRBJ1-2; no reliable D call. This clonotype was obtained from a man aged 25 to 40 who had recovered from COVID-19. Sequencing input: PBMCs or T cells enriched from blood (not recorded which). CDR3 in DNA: TGTGCCAGCACCCGCGACATGAACTATGGCTACACCTTC. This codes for CASTRDMNYGYTF.